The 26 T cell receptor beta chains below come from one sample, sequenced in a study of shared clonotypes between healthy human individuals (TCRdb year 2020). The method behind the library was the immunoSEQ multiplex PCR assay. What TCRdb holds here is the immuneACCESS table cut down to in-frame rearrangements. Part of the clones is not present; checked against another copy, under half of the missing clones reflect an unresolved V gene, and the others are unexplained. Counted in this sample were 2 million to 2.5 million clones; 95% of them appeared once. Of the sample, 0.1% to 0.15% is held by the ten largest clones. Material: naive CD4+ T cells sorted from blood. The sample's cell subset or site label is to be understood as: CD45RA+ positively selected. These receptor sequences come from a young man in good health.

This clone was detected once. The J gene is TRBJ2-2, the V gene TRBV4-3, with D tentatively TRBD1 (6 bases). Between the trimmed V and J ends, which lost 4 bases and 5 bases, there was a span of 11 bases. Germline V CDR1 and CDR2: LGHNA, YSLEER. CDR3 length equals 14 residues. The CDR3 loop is CASSPRTGTGELFF. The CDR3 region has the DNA TGCGCCAGCAGCCCGCGCACAGGGACCGGGGAGCTGTTTTTT.

CDR3 sequence (DNA): TGTGCCAGCAGCTTAGCGGGGGCTAGCGAGCAGTACTTC. Its translation is CASSLAGASEQYF. The chain is built from TRBV7-2 and TRBJ2-7, with a possible D match to TRBD1 (6 bases). The germline gives CDR1 SGHTA, CDR2 FQGNSA. The CDR3 is made up of 13 amino acids. V lost 0 bases and J lost 6, with 9 bases in between.

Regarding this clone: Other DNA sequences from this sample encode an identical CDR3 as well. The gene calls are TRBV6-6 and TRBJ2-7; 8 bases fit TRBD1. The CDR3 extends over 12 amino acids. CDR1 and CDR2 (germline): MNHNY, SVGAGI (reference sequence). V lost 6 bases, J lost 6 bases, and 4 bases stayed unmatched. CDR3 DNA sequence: TGTGCCAGCAGCCTTGACAGGGGCGAGCAGTACTTC. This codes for CASSLDRGEQYF.

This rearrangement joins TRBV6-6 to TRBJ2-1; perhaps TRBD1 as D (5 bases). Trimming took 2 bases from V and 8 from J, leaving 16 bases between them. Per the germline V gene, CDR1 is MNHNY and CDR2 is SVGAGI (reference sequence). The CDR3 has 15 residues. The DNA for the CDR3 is TGTGCCAGCAGTTACGGGGCCGGACAACGTGATGAGCAGTTCTTC. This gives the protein CASSYGAGQRDEQFF.

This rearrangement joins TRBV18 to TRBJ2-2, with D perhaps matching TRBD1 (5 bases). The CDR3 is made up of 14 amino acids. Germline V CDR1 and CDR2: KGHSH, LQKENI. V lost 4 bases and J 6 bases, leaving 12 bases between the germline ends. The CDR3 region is CASSLPYRPGELFF. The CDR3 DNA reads TGTGCCAGCTCACTCCCGTACAGGCCCGGGGAGCTGTTTTTT. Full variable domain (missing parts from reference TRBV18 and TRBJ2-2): NAGVMQNPRHLVRRRGQEARLRCSPMKGHSHVYWYRQLPEEGLKFMVYLQKENIIDESGMPKERFSAEFPKEGPSILRIQQVVRGDSAAYFCASSLPYRPGELFFGEGSRLTVL.

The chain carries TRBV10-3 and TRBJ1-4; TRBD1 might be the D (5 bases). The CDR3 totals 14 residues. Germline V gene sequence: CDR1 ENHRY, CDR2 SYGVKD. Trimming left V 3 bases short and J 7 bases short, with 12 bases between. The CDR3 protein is CAISDRGSSEKLFF. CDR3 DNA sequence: TGTGCCATCAGTGACCGGGGGAGTAGTGAAAAACTGTTTTTT.

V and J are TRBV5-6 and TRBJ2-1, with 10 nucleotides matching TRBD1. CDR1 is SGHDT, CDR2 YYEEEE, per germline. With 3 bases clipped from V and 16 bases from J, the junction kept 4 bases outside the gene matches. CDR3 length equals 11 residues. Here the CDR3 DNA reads TGTGCCAGCAGCTGGGGACAGGGGCACTTCTTC. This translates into CASSWGQGHFF.

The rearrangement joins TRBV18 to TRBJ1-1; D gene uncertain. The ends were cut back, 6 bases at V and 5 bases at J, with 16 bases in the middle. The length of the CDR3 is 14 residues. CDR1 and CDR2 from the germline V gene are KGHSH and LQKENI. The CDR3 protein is CASSPLVGGTEAFF. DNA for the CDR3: TGTGCCAGCTCGCCGCTTGTAGGAGGGACTGAAGCTTTCTTT.

CDR3 coding DNA: TGTGCCAGCAGCCCCCTCGGGGGAAATACCGGGGAGCTGTTTTTT. Translating it yields CASSPLGGNTGELFF. The J gene is TRBJ2-2, the V gene TRBV7-3, with a possible D match to TRBD2 (6 bases). CDR1 SGHTA and CDR2 FQGTGA come from the germline V gene. The CDR3 runs to 15 residues. V was cut by 5 bases and J by 5 bases, with 15 bases left in between.

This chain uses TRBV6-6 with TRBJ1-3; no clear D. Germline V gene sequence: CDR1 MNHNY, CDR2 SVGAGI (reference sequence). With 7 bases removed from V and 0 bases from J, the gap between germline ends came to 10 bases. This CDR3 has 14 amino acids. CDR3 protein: CASTLGYSGNTIYF. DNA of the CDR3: TGTGCCAGCACCCTTGGGTACTCTGGAAACACCATATATTTT.

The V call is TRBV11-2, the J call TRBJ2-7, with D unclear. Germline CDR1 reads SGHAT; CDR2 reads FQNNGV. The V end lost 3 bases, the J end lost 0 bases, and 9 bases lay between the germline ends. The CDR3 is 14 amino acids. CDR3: CASSFAVNSYEQYF. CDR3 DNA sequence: TGTGCCAGCAGCTTCGCGGTCAACTCCTACGAGCAGTACTTC.

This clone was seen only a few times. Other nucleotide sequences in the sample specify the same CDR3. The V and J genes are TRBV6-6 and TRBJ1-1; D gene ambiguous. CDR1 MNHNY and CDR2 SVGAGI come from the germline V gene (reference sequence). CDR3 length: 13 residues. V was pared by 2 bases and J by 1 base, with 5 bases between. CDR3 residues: CASSYGRNTEAFF. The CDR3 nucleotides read TGTGCCAGCAGTTACGGCAGGAACACTGAAGCTTTCTTT.

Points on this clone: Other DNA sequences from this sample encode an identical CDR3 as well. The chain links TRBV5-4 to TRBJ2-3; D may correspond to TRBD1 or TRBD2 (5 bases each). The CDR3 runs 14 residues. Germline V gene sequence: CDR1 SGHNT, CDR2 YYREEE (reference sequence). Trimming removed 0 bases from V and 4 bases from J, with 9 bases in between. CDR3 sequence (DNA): TGTGCCAGCAGCTTGGCGGGGCTGGCAGATACGCAGTATTTT. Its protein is CASSLAGLADTQYF.

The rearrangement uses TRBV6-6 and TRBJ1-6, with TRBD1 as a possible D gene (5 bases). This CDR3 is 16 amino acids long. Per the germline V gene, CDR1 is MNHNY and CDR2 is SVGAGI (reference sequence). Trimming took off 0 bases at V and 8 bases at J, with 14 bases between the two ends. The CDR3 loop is CASSYSISGFDSPLHF. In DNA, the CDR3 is TGTGCCAGCAGTTACTCGATATCAGGGTTTGATTCACCCCTCCACTTT.

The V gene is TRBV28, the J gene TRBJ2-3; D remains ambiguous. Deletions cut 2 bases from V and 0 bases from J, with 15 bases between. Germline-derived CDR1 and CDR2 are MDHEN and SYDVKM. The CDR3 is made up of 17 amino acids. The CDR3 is CASSLIRNLSSTDTQYF. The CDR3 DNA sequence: TGTGCCAGCAGTTTAATCAGAAACCTATCTAGCACAGATACGCAGTATTTT.

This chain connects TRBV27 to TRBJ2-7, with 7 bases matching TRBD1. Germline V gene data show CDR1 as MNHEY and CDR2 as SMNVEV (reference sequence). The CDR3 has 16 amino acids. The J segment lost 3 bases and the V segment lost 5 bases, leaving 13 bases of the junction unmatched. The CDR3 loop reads CASSVLTGTAVYEQYF. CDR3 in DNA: TGTGCCAGCAGTGTCCTAACCGGGACAGCTGTCTACGAGCAGTACTTC.

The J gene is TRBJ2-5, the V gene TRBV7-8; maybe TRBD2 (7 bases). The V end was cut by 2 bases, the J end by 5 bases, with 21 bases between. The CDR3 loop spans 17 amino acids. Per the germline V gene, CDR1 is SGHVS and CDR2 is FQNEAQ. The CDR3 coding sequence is TGTGCCAGCAGCTTATTCGAGAGTGGGGGGGCCGTGGAGACCCAGTACTTC. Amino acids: CASSLFESGGAVETQYF.

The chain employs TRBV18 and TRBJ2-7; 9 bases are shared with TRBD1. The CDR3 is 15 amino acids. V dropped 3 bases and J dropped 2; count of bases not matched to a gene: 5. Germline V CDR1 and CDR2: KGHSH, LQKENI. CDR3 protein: CASSPRDRAAYEQYF. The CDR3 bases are TGTGCCAGCTCACCCCGGGACAGGGCTGCCTACGAGCAGTACTTC.

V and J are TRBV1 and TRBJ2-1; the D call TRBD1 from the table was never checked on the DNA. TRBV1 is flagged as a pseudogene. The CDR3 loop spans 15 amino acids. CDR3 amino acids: CTSSQARTGYNEQFF. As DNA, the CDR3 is TGCACCAGCAGCCAAGCTCGCACAGGTTACAATGAGCAGTTCTTC.

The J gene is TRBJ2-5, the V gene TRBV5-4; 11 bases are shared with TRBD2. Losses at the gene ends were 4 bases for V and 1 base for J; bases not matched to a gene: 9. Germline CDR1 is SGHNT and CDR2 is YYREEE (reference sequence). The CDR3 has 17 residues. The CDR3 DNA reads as TGTGCCAGCAGCCCTGGGGGGACTAGCGGATCCCAAGAGACCCAGTACTTC. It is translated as CASSPGGTSGSQETQYF.

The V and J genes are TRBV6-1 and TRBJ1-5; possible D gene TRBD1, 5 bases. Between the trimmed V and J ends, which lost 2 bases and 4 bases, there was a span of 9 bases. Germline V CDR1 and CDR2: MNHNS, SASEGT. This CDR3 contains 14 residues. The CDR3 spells CASSELWGNQPQHF. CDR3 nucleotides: TGTGCCAGCAGTGAATTGTGGGGGAATCAGCCCCAGCATTTT.

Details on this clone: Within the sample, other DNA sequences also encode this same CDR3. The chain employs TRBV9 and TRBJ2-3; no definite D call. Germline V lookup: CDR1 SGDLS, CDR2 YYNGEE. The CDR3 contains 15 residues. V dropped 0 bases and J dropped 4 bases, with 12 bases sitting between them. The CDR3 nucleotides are TGTGCCAGCAGCGTAGAAAGTGGTCCGCCAGATACGCAGTATTTT. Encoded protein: CASSVESGPPDTQYF.

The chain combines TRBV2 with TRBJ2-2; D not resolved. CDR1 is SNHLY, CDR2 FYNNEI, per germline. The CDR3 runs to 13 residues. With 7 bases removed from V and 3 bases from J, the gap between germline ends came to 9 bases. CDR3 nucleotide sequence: TGTGCCAGCAAGGAACTCCACACCGGGGAGCTGTTTTTT. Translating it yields CASKELHTGELFF.

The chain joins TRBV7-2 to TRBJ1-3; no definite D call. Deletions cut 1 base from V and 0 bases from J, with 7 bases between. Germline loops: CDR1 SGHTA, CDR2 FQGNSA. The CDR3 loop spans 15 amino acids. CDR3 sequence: CASSLGEHSGNTIYF. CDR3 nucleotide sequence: TGTGCCAGCAGCTTAGGTGAACACTCTGGAAACACCATATATTTT.

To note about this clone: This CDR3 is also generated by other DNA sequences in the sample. This CDR3 is CAISGQIQETQYF. CDR3 DNA sequence: TGTGCCATCAGTGGACAGATTCAAGAGACCCAGTACTTC. The chain combines TRBV10-3 with TRBJ2-5; D possibly corresponds to TRBD1 (5 bases). This CDR3 has 13 residues. Trimming removed 4 bases from V and 2 bases from J, with 8 bases in between. The germline V gene encodes CDR1 ENHRY and CDR2 SYGVKD.

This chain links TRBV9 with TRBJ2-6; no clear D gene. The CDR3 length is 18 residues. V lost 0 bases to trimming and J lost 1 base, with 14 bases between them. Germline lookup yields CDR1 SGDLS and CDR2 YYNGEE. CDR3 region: CASSVGIGLGSGANVLTF. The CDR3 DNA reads TGTGCCAGCAGCGTAGGTATAGGGCTGGGTTCTGGGGCCAACGTCCTGACTTTC.